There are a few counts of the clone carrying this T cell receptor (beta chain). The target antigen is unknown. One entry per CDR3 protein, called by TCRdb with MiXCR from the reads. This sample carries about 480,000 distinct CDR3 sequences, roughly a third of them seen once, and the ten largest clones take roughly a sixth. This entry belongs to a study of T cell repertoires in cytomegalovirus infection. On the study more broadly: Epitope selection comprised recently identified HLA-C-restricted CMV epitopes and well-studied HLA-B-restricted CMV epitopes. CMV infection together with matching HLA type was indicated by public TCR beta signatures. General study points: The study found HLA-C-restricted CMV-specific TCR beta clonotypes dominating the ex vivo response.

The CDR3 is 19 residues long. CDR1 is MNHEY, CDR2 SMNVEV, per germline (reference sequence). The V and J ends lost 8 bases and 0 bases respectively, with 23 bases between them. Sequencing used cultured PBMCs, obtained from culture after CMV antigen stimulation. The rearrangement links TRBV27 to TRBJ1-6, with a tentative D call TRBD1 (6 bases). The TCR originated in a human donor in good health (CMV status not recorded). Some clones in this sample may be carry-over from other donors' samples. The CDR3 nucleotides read TGTGCCAGCCTCGACCACGCACAACAGGGTGACTCCTATAATTCACCCCTCCACTTT. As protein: CASLDHAQQGDSYNSPLHF.